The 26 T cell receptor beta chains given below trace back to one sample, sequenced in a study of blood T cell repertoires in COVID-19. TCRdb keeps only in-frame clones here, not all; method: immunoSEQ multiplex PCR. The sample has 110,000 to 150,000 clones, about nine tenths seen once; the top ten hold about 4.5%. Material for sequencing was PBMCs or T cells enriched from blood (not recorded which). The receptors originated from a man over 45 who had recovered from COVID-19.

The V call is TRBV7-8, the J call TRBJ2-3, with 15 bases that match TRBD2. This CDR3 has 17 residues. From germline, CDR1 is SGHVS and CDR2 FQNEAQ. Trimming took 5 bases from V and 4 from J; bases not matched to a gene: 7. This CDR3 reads CASSLRTSGRAADTQYF. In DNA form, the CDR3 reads TGTGCCAGCAGCCTAAGGACTAGCGGGAGGGCCGCAGATACGCAGTATTTT.

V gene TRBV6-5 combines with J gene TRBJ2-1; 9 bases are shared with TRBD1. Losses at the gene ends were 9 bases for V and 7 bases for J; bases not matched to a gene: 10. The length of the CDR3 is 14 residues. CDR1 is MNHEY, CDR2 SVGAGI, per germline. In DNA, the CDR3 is TGTGCCAGTACCCGGGACAGGGAGAGGAATGAGCAGTTCTTC. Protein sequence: CASTRDRERNEQFF.

Here the CDR3 DNA reads TGTGCCAGCAGTTCCGGACACTTTGCAACTAATGAAAAACTGTTTTTT. It yields the protein CASSSGHFATNEKLFF. V usage is TRBV28 and J usage is TRBJ1-4; a possible D gene is TRBD1 (5 bases). The CDR3 is 16 amino acids. Germline CDR1 is MDHEN and CDR2 is SYDVKM. The ends were cut back, 4 bases at V and 0 bases at J, with 12 bases in the middle. Full variable domain (rest looked up from reference TRBV28 and TRBJ1-4): DVKVTQSSRYLVKRTGEKVFLECVQDMDHENMFWYRQDPGLGLRLIYFSYDVKMKEKGDIPEGYSVSREKKERFSLILESASTNQTSMYLCASSSGHFATNEKLFFGSGTQLSVL.

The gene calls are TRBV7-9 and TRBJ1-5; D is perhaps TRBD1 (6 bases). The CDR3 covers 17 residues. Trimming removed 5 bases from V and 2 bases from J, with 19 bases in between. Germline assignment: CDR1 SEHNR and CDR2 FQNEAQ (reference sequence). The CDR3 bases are TGTGCCAGCAGCGCCGCCGGGACAATTGCTGGCAATCAGCCCCAGCATTTT. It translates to CASSAAGTIAGNQPQHF.

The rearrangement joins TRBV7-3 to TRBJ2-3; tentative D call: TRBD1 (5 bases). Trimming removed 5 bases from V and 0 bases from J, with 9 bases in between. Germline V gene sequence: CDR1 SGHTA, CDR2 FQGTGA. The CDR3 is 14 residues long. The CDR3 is CASSDSISTDTQYF. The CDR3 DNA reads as TGTGCCAGCAGCGACAGCATCAGCACAGATACGCAGTATTTT.

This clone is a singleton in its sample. CDR3 sequence (DNA): TGTGCCAGCAGCTTATCTCGGACAGGGAGGGGCACAGATACGCAGTATTTT. Translation gives CASSLSRTGRGTDTQYF. The rearrangement uses TRBV11-3 and TRBJ2-3; the D gene is possibly TRBD1 (8 bases). Trimming cost V 2 bases and J 1 base, with 16 bases left between them. CDR1 and CDR2 (germline): SGHNT, YENEEA. This CDR3 comprises 17 residues.

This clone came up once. The CDR3, as DNA: TGTGCCAGCAGCTCCTTGAAGGCGGGGGGCACTGAAGCTTTCTTT. It codes for CASSSLKAGGTEAFF. The chain is built from TRBV7-2 and TRBJ1-1, with D maybe TRBD1 (5 bases). Trimming cost V 4 bases and J 4 bases, with 16 bases left between them. Per the germline V gene, CDR1 is SGHTA and CDR2 is FQGNSA. This CDR3 is 15 amino acids long.

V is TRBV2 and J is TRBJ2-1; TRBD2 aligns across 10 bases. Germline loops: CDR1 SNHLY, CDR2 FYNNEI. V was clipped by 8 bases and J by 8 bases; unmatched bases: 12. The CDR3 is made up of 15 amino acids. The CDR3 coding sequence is TGTGCCAGCGGGGGACTAGCGTTAACTTTCGATGAGCAGTTCTTC. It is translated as CASGGLALTFDEQFF.

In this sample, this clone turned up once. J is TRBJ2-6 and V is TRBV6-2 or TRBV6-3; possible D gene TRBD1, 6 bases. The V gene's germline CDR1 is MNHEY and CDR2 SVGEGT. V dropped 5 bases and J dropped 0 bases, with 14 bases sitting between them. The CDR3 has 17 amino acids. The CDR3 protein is CASSPGTLSSGANVLTF. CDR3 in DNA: TGTGCCAGCAGTCCCGGGACATTGAGCTCTGGGGCCAACGTCCTGACTTTC.

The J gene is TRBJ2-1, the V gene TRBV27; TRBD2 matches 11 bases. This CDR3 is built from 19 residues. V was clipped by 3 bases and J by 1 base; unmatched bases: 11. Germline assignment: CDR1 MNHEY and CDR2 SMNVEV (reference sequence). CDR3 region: CASSFALAGAFTSYNEQFF. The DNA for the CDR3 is TGTGCCAGCAGTTTCGCACTAGCGGGGGCCTTCACGTCCTACAATGAGCAGTTCTTC.

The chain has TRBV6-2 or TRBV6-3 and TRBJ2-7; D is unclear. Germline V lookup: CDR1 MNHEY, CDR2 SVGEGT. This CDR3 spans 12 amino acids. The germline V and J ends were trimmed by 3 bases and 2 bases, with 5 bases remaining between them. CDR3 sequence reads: CASSYSAYEQYV. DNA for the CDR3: TGTGCCAGCAGTTATTCAGCCTACGAGCAGTACGTC.

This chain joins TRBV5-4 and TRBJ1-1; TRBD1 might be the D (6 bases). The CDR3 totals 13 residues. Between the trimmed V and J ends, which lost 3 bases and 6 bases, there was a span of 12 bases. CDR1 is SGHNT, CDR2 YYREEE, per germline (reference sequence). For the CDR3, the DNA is TGTGCCAGCAGCTCGGACAGATTCTCTGAAGCTTTCTTT. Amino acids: CASSSDRFSEAFF. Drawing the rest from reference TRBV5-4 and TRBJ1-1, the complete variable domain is ETGVTQSPTHLIKTRGQQVTLRCSSQSGHNTVSWYQQALGQGPQFIFQYYREEENGRGNFPPRFSGLQFPNYSSELNVNALELDDSALYLCASSSDRFSEAFFGQGTRLTVV.

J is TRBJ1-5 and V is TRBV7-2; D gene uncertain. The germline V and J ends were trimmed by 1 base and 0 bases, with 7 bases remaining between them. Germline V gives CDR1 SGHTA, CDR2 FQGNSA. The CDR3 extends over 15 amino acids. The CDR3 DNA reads TGTGCCAGCAGCTTAGGCATCTATAGCAATCAGCCCCAGCATTTT. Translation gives CASSLGIYSNQPQHF.

The CDR3 coding sequence is TGTGCCAGCAGTTCTCGAAGAGACAGGGGTCCTAATGAAAAACTGTTTTTT. Amino acids: CASSSRRDRGPNEKLFF. The V call is TRBV25-1, the J call TRBJ1-4; 8 bases are shared with TRBD1. The germline CDR1 and CDR2 sequences are MGHDK and SYGVNS. The CDR3 covers 17 residues. After removal of 5 bases from V and 3 bases from J, the junction contained 11 bases not matched to a gene.

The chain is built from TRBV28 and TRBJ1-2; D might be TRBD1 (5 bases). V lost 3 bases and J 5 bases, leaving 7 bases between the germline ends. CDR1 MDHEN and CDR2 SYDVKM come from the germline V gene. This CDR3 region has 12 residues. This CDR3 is CASSFREYGYTF. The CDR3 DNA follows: TGTGCCAGCAGTTTCAGGGAATATGGCTACACCTTC.

In DNA form, the CDR3 reads TGTGCCAGCAGCGTAGCAGTGGCAACTGGAAACACCATATATTTT. This encodes CASSVAVATGNTIYF. The gene calls are TRBV9 and TRBJ1-3; D is unclear. The germline V gene encodes CDR1 SGDLS and CDR2 YYNGEE. Trimming stripped 0 bases from V and 2 bases from J, with 9 bases between. The CDR3 has 15 residues.

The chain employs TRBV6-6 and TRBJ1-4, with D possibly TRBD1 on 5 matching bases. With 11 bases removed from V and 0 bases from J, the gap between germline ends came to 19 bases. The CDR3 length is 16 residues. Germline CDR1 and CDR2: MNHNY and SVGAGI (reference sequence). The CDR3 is CACRGALGATNEKLFF. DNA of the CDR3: TGTGCCTGCCGCGGGGCGTTAGGTGCAACTAATGAAAAACTGTTTTTT.

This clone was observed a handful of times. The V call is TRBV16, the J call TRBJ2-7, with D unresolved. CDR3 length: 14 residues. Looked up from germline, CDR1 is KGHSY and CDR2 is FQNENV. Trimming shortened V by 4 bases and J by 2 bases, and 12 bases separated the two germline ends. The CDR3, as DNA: TGTGCCAGCAGCCCCCGTTCCAGTGCCTACGAGCAGTACGTC. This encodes CASSPRSSAYEQYV.

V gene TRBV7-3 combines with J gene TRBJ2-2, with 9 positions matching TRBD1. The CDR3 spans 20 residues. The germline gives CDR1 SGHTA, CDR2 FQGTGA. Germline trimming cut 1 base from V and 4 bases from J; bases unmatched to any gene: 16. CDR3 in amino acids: CASSLKTGGMFSSGTGELFF. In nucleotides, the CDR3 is TGTGCCAGCAGCTTAAAGACAGGGGGGATGTTCTCTTCGGGCACCGGGGAGCTGTTTTTT. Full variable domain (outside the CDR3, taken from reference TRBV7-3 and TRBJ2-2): GAGVSQTPSNKVTEKGKYVELRCDPISGHTALYWYRQSLGQGPEFLIYFQGTGAADDSGLPNDRFFAVRPEGSVSTLKIQRTERGDSAVYLCASSLKTGGMFSSGTGELFFGEGSRLTVL.

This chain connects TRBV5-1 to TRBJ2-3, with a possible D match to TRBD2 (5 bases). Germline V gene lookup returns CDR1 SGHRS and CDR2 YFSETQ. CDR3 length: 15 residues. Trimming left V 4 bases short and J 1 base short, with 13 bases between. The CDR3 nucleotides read TGCGCCAGCAGCACCCTGGGTAGCGGCACAGATACGCAGTATTTT. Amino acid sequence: CASSTLGSGTDTQYF.

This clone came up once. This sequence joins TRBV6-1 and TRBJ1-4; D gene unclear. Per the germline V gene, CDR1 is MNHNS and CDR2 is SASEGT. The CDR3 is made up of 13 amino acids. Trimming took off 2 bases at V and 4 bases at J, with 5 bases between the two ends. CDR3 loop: CASSEQFNEKLFF. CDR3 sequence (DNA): TGTGCCAGCAGTGAACAATTTAATGAAAAACTGTTTTTT.

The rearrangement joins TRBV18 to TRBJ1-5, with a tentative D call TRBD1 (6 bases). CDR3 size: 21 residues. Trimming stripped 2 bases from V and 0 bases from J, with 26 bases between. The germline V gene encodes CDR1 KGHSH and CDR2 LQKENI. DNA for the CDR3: TGTGCCAGCTCACCAATTGCCTCCGGGGGGGCGCTGGGTAATAGCAATCAGCCCCAGCATTTT. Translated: CASSPIASGGALGNSNQPQHF.

The CDR3 DNA reads as TGTGCCAGCAGCTTAAATGCAGGTTATGGCTACACCTTC. Its protein product is CASSLNAGYGYTF. This chain links TRBV7-2 with TRBJ1-2; D gene unclear. CDR3 length: 13 residues. The V and J ends lost 2 bases and 5 bases respectively, with 9 bases between them. The V gene's germline CDR1 is SGHTA and CDR2 FQGNSA.

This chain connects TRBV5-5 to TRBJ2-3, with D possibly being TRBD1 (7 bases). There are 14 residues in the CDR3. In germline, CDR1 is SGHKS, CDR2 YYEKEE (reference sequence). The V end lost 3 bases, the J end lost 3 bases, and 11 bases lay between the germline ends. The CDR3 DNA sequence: TGTGCCAGCAGCTCCAGGGGGGTGACAGATACGCAGTATTTT. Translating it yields CASSSRGVTDTQYF.

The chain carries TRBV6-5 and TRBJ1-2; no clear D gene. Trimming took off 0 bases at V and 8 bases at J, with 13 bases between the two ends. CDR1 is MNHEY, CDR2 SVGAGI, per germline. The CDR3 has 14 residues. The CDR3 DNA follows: TGTGCCAGCAGTTACTCGAACGGGCGGGAGGGCTACACCTTC. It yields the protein CASSYSNGREGYTF.

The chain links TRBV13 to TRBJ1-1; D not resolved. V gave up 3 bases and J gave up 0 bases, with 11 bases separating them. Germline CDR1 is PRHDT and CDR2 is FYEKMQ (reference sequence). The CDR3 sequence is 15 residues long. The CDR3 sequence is CASSLNWGVNTEAFF. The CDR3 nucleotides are TGTGCCAGCAGCTTGAATTGGGGAGTGAACACTGAAGCTTTCTTT.